The 8 T cell receptor beta chains below all came from one sample that was sequenced in a study of blood T cell repertoires in COVID-19. Generated by immunoSEQ multiplex PCR, the TCRdb table keeps only in-frame clones and is missing some. This table has about 63,000 clones, around three quarters appearing once. The sequencing sample was made of peripheral blood. The receptors were sampled from a human donor in a cohort sampled during active COVID-19.

This rearrangement joins TRBV4-3 to TRBJ2-1; 9 bases map to TRBD2. Germline loops: CDR1 LGHNA, CDR2 YSLEER. This CDR3 contains 17 residues. The V segment lost 0 bases and the J segment 7 bases; nucleotides outside the gene matches: 10. The CDR3 protein is CASSQDVAGGLVNEQFF. The CDR3 DNA is TGCGCCAGCAGCCAAGATGTTGCGGGAGGGCTTGTAAATGAGCAGTTCTTC.

This chain uses TRBV25-1 with TRBJ1-1; possibly TRBD1 for D (5 bases). The CDR3 consists of 16 residues. Deletions cut 7 bases from V and 4 bases from J, with 22 bases between. CDR1 is MGHDK, CDR2 SYGVNS, per germline. CDR3 sequence reads: CASILPGPGGSTEAFF. For the CDR3, the DNA is TGTGCCAGCATTCTACCGGGACCCGGCGGGAGCACTGAAGCTTTCTTT.

V is TRBV7-2 and J is TRBJ2-4; D possibly corresponds to TRBD2 (5 bases). V shed 1 base and J shed 8 bases, with 9 bases lying between them. CDR1 is SGHTA and CDR2 is FQGNSA in the germline V gene. This CDR3 is built from 13 residues. DNA for the CDR3: TGTGCCAGCAGCTTAGGGGGAGAGCACATTCAGTACTTC. Translation: CASSLGGEHIQYF. The entire variable domain, with the rest obtained from reference TRBV7-2 and TRBJ2-4, is as follows: GAGVSQSPSNKVTEKGKDVELRCDPISGHTALYWYRQSLGQGLEFLIYFQGNSAPDKSGLPSDRFSAERTGGSVSTLTIQRTQQEDSAVYLCASSLGGEHIQYFGAGTRLSVL.

V is TRBV9 and J is TRBJ2-1; 7 bases align to TRBD2. The V gene end was trimmed by 0 bases and the J gene end by 7 bases; junction bases not matched to a gene: 7. In germline, CDR1 is SGDLS, CDR2 YYNGEE. CDR3 length: 15 amino acids. This chain's CDR3 is CASSVVAGAGNEQFF. The CDR3 DNA follows: TGTGCCAGCAGCGTAGTGGCGGGAGCTGGGAATGAGCAGTTCTTC.

This clone was found once. The J gene is TRBJ2-1, the V gene TRBV29-1; 10 bases match TRBD1. V lost 2 bases and J lost 6; bases outside the gene matches: 7. This CDR3 has 15 residues. Per germline, CDR1 SQVTM and CDR2 ANQGSEA. This CDR3 is CSVESWDRGSNEQFF. CDR3 in DNA: TGCAGCGTTGAATCATGGGACAGGGGTAGCAATGAGCAGTTCTTC.

This clone was counted once. The chain has TRBV5-1 and TRBJ2-3; a weak D match, TRBD2 (5 bases). V shed 4 bases and J shed 0 bases, with 12 bases lying between them. The CDR3 runs 15 residues. From germline, CDR1 is SGHRS and CDR2 YFSETQ. CDR3 sequence: CASSLEGRSTDTQYF. In nucleotides, the CDR3 is TGCGCCAGCAGCCTTGAGGGTCGGAGCACAGATACGCAGTATTTT.

J is TRBJ2-1 and V is TRBV3-1 (or the pseudogene TRBV3-2); D unresolved. V lost 4 bases to trimming and J lost 4 bases, with 5 bases between them. Germline CDR1 is LGHDT and CDR2 is YNNKEL (reference sequence). The CDR3 is 12 amino acids. Here the CDR3 reads CASSRAYNEQFF. In nucleotides, the CDR3 is TGTGCCAGCAGCCGCGCTTACAATGAGCAGTTCTTC.

This clone was seen only once. The chain has TRBV5-1 and TRBJ1-1; no clear D gene. V gave up 7 bases and J gave up 0 bases, with 22 bases separating them. Germline loops: CDR1 SGHRS, CDR2 YFSETQ. The CDR3 is made up of 17 amino acids. Written as DNA, the CDR3 is TGCGCCAGCGCCCTACGGTCGGGGTGGGCGATGAACACTGAAGCTTTCTTT. As protein: CASALRSGWAMNTEAFF.